The clone carrying this T cell receptor (beta chain) was seen repeatedly, ten times or more. What it binds is not known. V was pared by 5 bases and J by 5 bases, with 15 bases between. The CDR3 is 14 residues long. Germline V gene lookup returns CDR1 SGHVS and CDR2 FQNEAQ. The entry originates in a study of breast tumors, draining lymph nodes, adjacent tissues. Study-wide results and caveats: The data were judged consistent with most tumor T cells coming from lymph node and expanding in tumor. Tumor TCR diversity was below lymph nodes but above nontumor tissue.

TCRdb analysed the multiplex PCR reads with MiXCR anew, one entry per CDR3 protein. The sample carries tens of thousands of distinct CDR3 sequences, 57% recorded once. The TCR sequence derives from a female donor with breast cancer. Some clones in this sample may be carry-over from other donors' samples. Source material: breast tumor tissue. The chain joins TRBV7-8 to TRBJ2-5; a weak D match, TRBD2 (5 bases). CDR3 sequence (DNA): TGTGCCAGCAGCCTCCTGGGTAGAGGGGAGACCCAGTACTTC. It codes for CASSLLGRGETQYF.